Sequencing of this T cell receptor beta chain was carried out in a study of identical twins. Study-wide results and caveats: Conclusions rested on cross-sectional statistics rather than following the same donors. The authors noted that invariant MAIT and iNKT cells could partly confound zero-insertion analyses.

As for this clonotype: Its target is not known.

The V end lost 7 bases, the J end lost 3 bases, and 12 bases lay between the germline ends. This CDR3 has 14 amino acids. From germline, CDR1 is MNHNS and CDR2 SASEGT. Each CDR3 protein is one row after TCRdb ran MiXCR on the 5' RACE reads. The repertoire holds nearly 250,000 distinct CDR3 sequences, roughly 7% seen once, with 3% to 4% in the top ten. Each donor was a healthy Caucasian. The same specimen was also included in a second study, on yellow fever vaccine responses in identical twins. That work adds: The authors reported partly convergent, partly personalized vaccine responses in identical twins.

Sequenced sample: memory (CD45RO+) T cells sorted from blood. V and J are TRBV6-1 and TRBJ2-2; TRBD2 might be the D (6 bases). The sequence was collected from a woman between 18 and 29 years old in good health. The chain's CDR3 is CASTRLGDTGELFF. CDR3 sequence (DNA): TGTGCCAGCACCAGACTAGGGGACACCGGGGAGCTGTTTTTT.